This T cell receptor beta chain is drawn from a study of blood T cell repertoires in COVID-19. This clone was picked up a small number of times. Libraries were prepared by immunoSEQ multiplex PCR; TCRdb keeps only in-frame clonotypes and omits some of them. The data show 160,000 or so clones, approximately 87% seen once. CDR3 length equals 13 residues. The germline gives CDR1 SGHRS, CDR2 YFSETQ. Between the trimmed V and J ends, which lost 4 bases and 6 bases, there was a span of 14 bases. The Seattle patients joined while their infection was active and were tracked longitudinally afterward. The material sequenced was peripheral blood. The receptor was derived from a woman in her seventies with COVID-19, enrolled during active disease. V gene TRBV5-1 combines with J gene TRBJ2-7; the D is unclear. The CDR3 nucleotides are TGCGCCAGCAGCGCCCAATTTCCAGGCGAGCAGTACTTC. As protein: CASSAQFPGEQYF. Full variable domain (rest looked up from reference TRBV5-1 and TRBJ2-7): KAGVTQTPRYLIKTRGQQVTLSCSPISGHRSVSWYQQTPGQGLQFLFEYFSETQRNKGNFPGRFSGRQFSNSRSEMNVSTLELGDSALYLCASSAQFPGEQYFGPGTRLTVT.